This passage covers 21 T cell receptor beta chains from one sample sequenced in a study of regulatory T cells in long-lasting Graves disease. Arm-PCR of CDR3 regions with iRepertoire HTBI primers generated TCR beta libraries. MiXCR was run by TCRdb on the multiplex PCR reads, yielding one entry per CDR3 protein. The sample holds around 320,000 distinct CDR3 sequences; 16% are singletons and the top ten take 25% to 30%. This sample's time point: newly diagnosed GD, antithyroid drugs for less than 3 months. The authors made the TCR library using RNA they extracted from PBMCs. The same specimen was also included in a second study, on T cells in Graves' hyperthyroidism and ophthalmopathy.

The sample was peripheral blood mononuclear cells (PBMCs), taken at new diagnosis, from a patient treated with antithyroid drugs. Every receptor here comes from a middle-aged man with Graves disease.

This clonotype came up many times. The rearrangement joins TRBV10-3 to TRBJ2-2; 10 bases match TRBD2. CDR1 is ENHRY, CDR2 SYGVKD, per germline. The CDR3 length is 17 residues. Trimming at V came to 5 bases and at J to 2 bases, leaving 8 bases not matched to a gene. Here the CDR3 DNA reads TGTGCCATCAGTACCCGTAGCGGGGGGATTAACACCGGGGAGCTGTTTTTT. Translated, it gives CAISTRSGGINTGELFF.

This clonotype has a count of ten or more. The chain recombines TRBV20-1 with TRBJ2-1; the match to TRBD2 covers 12 bases. CDR3 size: 16 residues. V shed 3 bases and J 4 bases; nucleotides not matched to a gene: 7. Per the germline V gene, CDR1 is DFQATT and CDR2 is SNEGSKA (reference sequence). The CDR3 loop is CSARQTLAGGYNEQFF. CDR3 DNA sequence: TGCAGTGCTAGGCAAACACTAGCGGGGGGTTACAATGAGCAGTTCTTC.

This clonotype was counted ten times or more. The rearrangement joins TRBV12-3 or TRBV12-4 to TRBJ1-5; D may be TRBD1 (5 bases). Trimming shortened V by 4 bases and J by 3 bases, and 7 bases separated the two germline ends. The CDR3 length is 13 residues. CDR3 sequence (DNA): TGTGCCAGCAGTTGGGGGGTCAATCAGCCCCAGCATTTT. It is translated as CASSWGVNQPQHF.

In its sample, this clonotype was seen many times. The chain links TRBV20-1 to TRBJ1-1; 7 positions agree with TRBD1. Unmatched junction bases numbered 5, after V lost 1 base and J lost 0 bases. The CDR3 has 15 residues. Germline loops: CDR1 DFQATT, CDR2 SNEGSKA (reference sequence). CDR3 region: CSARAYRGLNTEAFF. The CDR3 DNA reads TGCAGTGCTAGAGCATACAGGGGACTGAACACTGAAGCTTTCTTT.

This clonotype came up many times. The rearrangement links TRBV27 to TRBJ2-5, with TRBD1 matching over 7 bases. This CDR3 has 14 amino acids. Unmatched junction bases numbered 5, after V lost 6 bases and J lost 1 base. Germline-derived CDR1 and CDR2 are MNHEY and SMNVEV (reference sequence). CDR3: CASRNTGAQETQYF. The CDR3 DNA follows: TGTGCCAGCAGAAATACAGGGGCCCAAGAGACCCAGTACTTC.

This clonotype has more than one count but fewer than ten. The rearrangement joins TRBV24-1 to TRBJ2-1; the D gene could be TRBD1 or TRBD2 (5 bases each). V lost 5 bases, J lost 10 bases, and 11 bases lay in between. This CDR3 has 12 residues. Germline lookup yields CDR1 KGHDR and CDR2 SFDVKD. CDR3 nucleotide sequence: TGTGCCACCAGTGGGTCTGGGGACGAGCAGTTCTTC. Its protein is CATSGSGDEQFF.

This clonotype has at least ten counts. This chain connects TRBV28 to TRBJ1-3; possibly TRBD1 for D (6 bases). CDR3 length equals 14 residues. Per germline, CDR1 MDHEN and CDR2 SYDVKM. V lost 5 bases and J 4 bases, leaving 12 bases between the germline ends. CDR3 sequence (DNA): TGTGCCAGCAGTAACAAGGGACAAGGAAACACCATATATTTT. Residues: CASSNKGQGNTIYF.

This clonotype was counted ten times or more. CDR3 in DNA: TGTGCCAGCAGTGAAAGGATATCCTACGAGCAGTACTTC. As protein: CASSERISYEQYF. This sequence joins TRBV2 and TRBJ2-7, with D uncertain. Trimming left V 2 bases short and J 1 base short, with 6 bases between. The germline CDR1 and CDR2 sequences are SNHLY and FYNNEI. This CDR3 is 13 amino acids long.

The chain joins TRBV10-3 to TRBJ2-7, with D perhaps TRBD1 or TRBD2 (6 bases each). The V gene's germline CDR1 is ENHRY and CDR2 SYGVKD. The CDR3 is 12 residues long. V lost 11 bases, J lost 2 bases, and 13 bases lay in between. CDR3 in DNA: TGTGCCTCCCCGGGGGCGGCCTACGAGCAGTACTTC. Residues: CASPGAAYEQYF.

This clonotype has a single count. In nucleotides, the CDR3 is TGTGCCAGCAGCGGAAACAAGGACAGCCCTTTCACAGATACGCAGTATTTT. Protein: CASSGNKDSPFTDTQYF. The J gene is TRBJ2-3, the V gene TRBV9, with D perhaps TRBD1 (6 bases). V dropped 3 bases and J dropped 2 bases, with 19 bases sitting between them. The CDR3 has 17 amino acids. Germline V gene data show CDR1 as SGDLS and CDR2 as YYNGEE.

Many counts were recorded for this clonotype. The chain couples TRBV24-1 to TRBJ2-5, with a weak D call TRBD1 (5 bases). The CDR3 sequence is 15 residues long. Germline assignment: CDR1 KGHDR and CDR2 SFDVKD. The V end was cut by 5 bases, the J end by 2 bases, with 14 bases between. The CDR3 is CATSAPLGQQETQYF. CDR3 DNA sequence: TGTGCCACCAGTGCCCCGCTGGGGCAGCAAGAGACCCAGTACTTC.

The sample holds many counts of this clonotype. V usage is TRBV3-1 and J usage is TRBJ1-1; TRBD1 agrees at 9 bases. The J segment lost 11 bases and the V segment lost 4 bases, leaving 8 bases of the junction unmatched. Germline CDR1 is LGHDT and CDR2 is YNNKEL (reference sequence). The CDR3 has 13 amino acids. The CDR3 sequence is CASSRLTGGWAFF. CDR3 nucleotide sequence: TGTGCCAGCAGCCGCTTAACAGGGGGCTGGGCTTTCTTT.

The chain joins TRBV12-3 or TRBV12-4 to TRBJ1-5; 10 bases are a match to TRBD1. The CDR3 totals 14 residues. V shed 6 bases, J shed 9 bases, and the junction held 8 bases outside the gene matches. The CDR3, as DNA: TGTGCCAGCAGCCTACGGGACAGGGGCCGGCCCCAGCATTTT. Translation gives CASSLRDRGRPQHF.

The V gene is TRBV7-2, the J gene TRBJ2-5; D uncertain. The CDR3 is 14 residues long. V lost 1 base and J lost 5, with 11 bases in between. Germline V CDR1 and CDR2: SGHTA, FQGNSA. The CDR3 here is CASSLDPARETQYF. Written as DNA, the CDR3 is TGTGCCAGCAGCTTAGATCCGGCCAGGGAGACCCAGTACTTC.

This clonotype was picked up many times. J is TRBJ1-1 and V is TRBV29-1; TRBD1 aligns across 8 bases. CDR3 length: 16 residues. The V gene end was trimmed by 7 bases and the J gene end by 3 bases; junction bases not matched to a gene: 16. CDR1 is SQVTM and CDR2 is ANQGSEA in the germline V gene. The chain's CDR3 is CSARGKDRGGDTEAFF. Here the CDR3 DNA reads TGCAGCGCCCGAGGGAAAGACAGGGGAGGGGACACTGAAGCTTTCTTT.

In its sample, this clonotype was seen many times. V gene TRBV24-1 combines with J gene TRBJ2-1; 9 bases agree with TRBD1. CDR1 KGHDR and CDR2 SFDVKD come from the germline V gene. This CDR3 is built from 16 residues. Germline trimming cut 5 bases from V and 7 bases from J; bases unmatched to any gene: 11. CDR3 sequence: CATSGGRDREGNEQFF. Written as DNA, the CDR3 is TGTGCCACCAGTGGCGGCCGGGACAGGGAAGGGAATGAGCAGTTCTTC.

This clonotype was seen at least ten times. The V gene is TRBV2, the J gene TRBJ1-2, with D uncertain. Trimming removed 5 bases at V and 10 bases at J, with 11 bases between. This CDR3 has 11 amino acids. Germline-derived CDR1 and CDR2 are SNHLY and FYNNEI. The CDR3 sequence is CASSRPALYTF. The DNA for the CDR3 is TGTGCCAGCAGTCGGCCGGCCCTCTACACCTTC.

The table lists this clonotype with many counts. V usage is TRBV15 and J usage is TRBJ1-4; no clear D gene. Germline-derived CDR1 and CDR2 are LNHNV and YYDKDF (reference sequence). Trimming shortened V by 0 bases and J by 8 bases, and 13 bases separated the two germline ends. The CDR3 has 15 residues. The CDR3 DNA reads TGTGCCACCAGCAGAGATAGGCAGGTTGGGGAAAAACTGTTTTTT. As protein: CATSRDRQVGEKLFF.

At least ten counts were recorded for this clonotype. The V and J genes are TRBV6-2 or TRBV6-3 and TRBJ1-5; 7 bases match TRBD1. Germline CDR1 MNHEY, CDR2 SVGEGT. V gave up 0 bases and J gave up 8 bases; unmatched junction bases: 7. This CDR3 contains 15 residues. CDR3 sequence: CASSYSTGSMEPQHF. The CDR3, as DNA: TGTGCCAGCAGTTACTCGACAGGGAGTATGGAGCCCCAGCATTTT.

This clonotype has a count of ten or more. The chain uses TRBV18 and TRBJ2-7; 9 bases fit TRBD1. The CDR3 consists of 16 residues. Germline V gives CDR1 KGHSH, CDR2 LQKENI. V lost 4 bases to trimming and J lost 6 bases; unmatched junction nucleotides: 13. The CDR3 reads CASSQPAGTGQGEQYF. CDR3 in DNA: TGTGCCAGCTCACAACCGGCCGGGACAGGGCAGGGCGAGCAGTACTTC.

V usage is TRBV6-1 and J usage is TRBJ1-6; tentatively, D is TRBD1 (5 bases). The CDR3 consists of 13 residues. Germline CDR1 MNHNS, CDR2 SASEGT. Trimming shortened V by 7 bases and J by 8 bases, and 12 bases separated the two germline ends. CDR3 nucleotides: TGTGCCAGCAAACGAGGGGCTGATTCACCCCTCCACTTT. Protein product: CASKRGADSPLHF.